This T cell receptor beta chain was captured by sequencing in a study of CD8+ T cells in alopecia areata. Background on the study: Oral tofacitinib (5 to 10 mg twice daily) was administered to treated patients. Among treated patients, severity was scored by affected scalp area percentage.

Study outcomes and limitations: Under tofacitinib, fewer expanded CD8+ clones appeared among the top 100 scalp clones. Under tofacitinib, numerous expanded lesional clonotypes remained detectable in scalp and blood.

Following extraction, RNA underwent reverse transcription to cDNA, which served as the sequencing template. Measured with immunoSEQ multiplex PCR; TCRdb has only the in-frame clones, and not every one. The sample holds around 300,000 clones, approximately 60% seen once. The treatment: oral pan-JAK inhibitor, 5-10 mg twice daily. This CDR3 spans 14 amino acids. CDR1 MNHNY and CDR2 SVGAGI come from the germline V gene (reference sequence). V lost 5 bases, J lost 5 bases, and 9 bases stayed unmatched. This clone was counted between two and nine times. Its cognate antigen is unknown. Specimen: CD4+ T cells sorted from blood, collected at approximately week 51, from a patient treated with tofacitinib. The gene calls are TRBV6-6 and TRBJ2-7, with 7 bases lining up with TRBD1. This sequence originates from a human donor with alopecia areata. Here the CDR3 DNA reads TGTGCCAGCAGTCAGACAGGGATAGGGGACGAGCAGTACTTC. Residues: CASSQTGIGDEQYF.